This TCR beta chain appears in the sequencing data of a study of CD8 T cells in Susac syndrome. Sequencing of TCR beta, carried out with a high-throughput approach, was applied to CD8+ and CD4+ T cells from the blood. RNA in amounts of roughly 0.5 to 1 ug was reverse transcribed with random hexamers. From the immunoSEQ multiplex PCR reads, TCRdb called clonotypes with MiXCR, one entry per CDR3 protein. The sample consists of about 190,000 distinct CDR3 sequences, just under 95% of them appearing once. V was trimmed by 0 bases and J by 0 bases, leaving 6 bases between them. CDR1 SGHKS and CDR2 YYEKEE come from the germline V gene (reference sequence). CDR3 length: 14 residues.

This clonotype was obtained from a human donor with Susac syndrome. J is TRBJ2-5 and V is TRBV5-5; D is ambiguous. Sequenced: CD8+ T cells from PBMCs. For the CDR3, the DNA is TGTGCCAGCAGCTTGGGAACAGACCAAGAGACCCAGTACTTC. Its protein is CASSLGTDQETQYF. The full variable domain, rest sourced from reference TRBV5-5 and TRBJ2-5, is DAGVTQSPTHLIKTRGQQVTLRCSPISGHKSVSWYQQVLGQGPQFIFQYYEKEERGRGNFPDRFSARQFPNYSSELNVNALLLGDSALYLCASSLGTDQETQYFGPGTRLLVL.